A single TCR beta chain is shown here with its context. This clone appeared a single time. Its antigen is still unknown. No quality values exist for individual bases; no much larger clone is one base distant. Distinct nucleotide sequences in the sample also encode this CDR3. TCRbeta CDR3 regions were amplified from genomic DNA by means of the immunoSEQ Assay, a bias-controlled multiplex PCR. In the paper's pipeline: Nucleated cell counts per sample were estimated from amplification of reference gene primers within the assay. Sequence reads were collapsed and filtered to measure the absolute abundance of every unique TCRbeta CDR3 rearrangement. For each sample, productive Simpson clonality was calculated by taking the square root of Simpson's diversity index across productive rearrangements. TCRdb carries this immuneACCESS record with in-frame sequences only. Its versions omit some clonotypes, under half of them owing to an unresolved V gene in the studies checked, with the rest unexplained. That table is the source of V, J and clone size, and D and trimming were worked out from the DNA. The table for this sample lists under 130,000 clones; roughly nine tenths of them were counted only once. The biggest ten clones account for about 30% of the sample.

This sample is drawn from a study of blood T cell repertoires in COVID-19 (dated by TCRdb to 2020 to 2021). Context from the whole study: The collaborator samples originated in the United States, Italy and Spain and spanned the acute and convalescent phases of COVID-19. The repertoires were released in a freely available public database meant as a resource for research on the immune response to SARS-CoV-2. Samples came from the ongoing ImmuneRACE study (first 160 participants) plus 1,254 subjects from 6 global collaborators. Sample metadata almost always included a de-identified subject ID, COVID-19 status, age in years and sex. The prospective study material was composed of cDNA or gDNA derived from T cells, B-cell-depleted T cells, or PBMCs. Deeply sampled blood TCRbeta repertoires from subjects exposed to, actively infected with, or recovered from COVID-19 were included in the dataset. HLA class I and class II types, where available, came from metadata supplied by the sample provider rather than from assay-based typing.

The germline V end is reduced by 4 bases and the J end by 5 bases; junction bases left unmatched: 2. CDR1 and CDR2 are drawn from the germline V gene (reference sequence): LGHDT, YNNKEL. From the cysteine up to the phenylalanine, the CDR3 has a length of 15 residues. CDR3 DNA is the only sequence kept; it has 45 bases, read in frame from the first base. Study-wide conclusions, independent of this receptor: The amount of clinical and demographic metadata varied by source and participant and was provided uncurated.

Each collaborating institution followed its own protocols to collect whole blood in K2EDTA tubes. For TCRbeta analysis, collaborator samples were shipped as frozen whole blood, as isolated PBMCs, or as DNA extracted from either sample type. The chain is made from TRBV3-1 (or the pseudogene TRBV3-2) and TRBJ2-5; 15 nucleotides in the junction match TRBD2. The TCR was taken from a woman older than 75 with acute or convalescent COVID-19. The sequenced material came from peripheral blood. The CDR3 sequence is CASSPGLAGGETQYF. The DNA sequence is TGTGCCAGCAGCCCAGGACTAGCGGGGGGGGAGACCCAGTACTTC.